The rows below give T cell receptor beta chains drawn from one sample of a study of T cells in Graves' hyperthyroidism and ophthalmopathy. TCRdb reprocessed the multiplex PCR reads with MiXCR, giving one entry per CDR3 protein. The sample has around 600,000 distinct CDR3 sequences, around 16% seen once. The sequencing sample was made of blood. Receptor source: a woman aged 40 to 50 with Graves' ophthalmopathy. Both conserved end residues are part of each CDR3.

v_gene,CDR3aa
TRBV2,CASIDPQVKSGQSSYNEQFF
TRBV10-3,CASSTGSSDYNEQFF
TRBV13,CASSLGRLREGYTF
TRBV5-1,CASRGDGLTDTQYF
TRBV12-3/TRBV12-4,CASSGVYTEAFF
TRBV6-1,CASSATMRQGVSEAFF
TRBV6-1,CASSRDRSSYNEQFF
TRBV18,CASSPASLGDQPQHF
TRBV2,CASKGSLVEETQYF
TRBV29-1,CSVEDLRLEQYF
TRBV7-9,CASRYTAGLETQYF
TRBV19,CATSTSGSRNEQFF
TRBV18,CASSPRTVIGNEQFF
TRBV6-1,CASSRQGRSTDTQYF
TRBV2,CASTDSSIPSYEQYF
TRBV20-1,CSARETGRGYEQYF
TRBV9,CASSVATGTSGNNEQFF
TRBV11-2,CASSLGTLAVNEQFF
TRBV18,CASSPLAGESEQYF
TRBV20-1,CSARGTGNNSLYEQYF
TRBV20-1,CSANSGYAYEQYF
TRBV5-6,CASSSRQAFNEKLFF
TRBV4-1,CASSQVSTGGYEQYF
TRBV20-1,CSAPGGGAEKLFF
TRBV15,CATSRGGQGEGYTF
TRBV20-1,CSASSPLQVSTDTQYF
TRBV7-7,CASSSSGLAGTGELFF
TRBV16,CASSQSPPGGSDTQYF
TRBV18,CASSPANTRQVNTEAFF
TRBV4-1,CASSIQGWGAGANVLTF
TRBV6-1,CASRGVVSTDTQYF
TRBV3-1,CASSPTSQLAGGRNEQFF
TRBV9,CASSVGWGLAGTGELFF
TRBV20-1,CSAQAASGRADEQYF
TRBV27,CASSFLGQYEQYF
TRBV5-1,CASSLELAGVRETQYF
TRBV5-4,CASSLDYGRNTEAFF
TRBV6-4,CASSEGDDTGTPAETQYF
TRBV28,CASSVPQFGGRRETQYF
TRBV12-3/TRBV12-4,CASSSSGTSLSYEQYF
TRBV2,CASSGGESSYNEQFF
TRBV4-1,CASSQVRQGALSGANVLTF
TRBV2,CASSADSSRDEQFF
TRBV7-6,CASSFGTGANGLEQYF